This T cell receptor (beta chain) was sequenced for a study of cytomegalovirus exposure and HLA in healthy donors. General observations from the study: Based on reports, TCR beta sequences accurately predicted HLA-A and HLA-B alleles for most subjects.

Details on this clone: Its antigen is not known.

Germline V gene data show CDR1 as SNHLY and CDR2 as FYNNEI. The CDR3 spans 14 residues. V shed 5 bases and J 1 base; nucleotides not matched to a gene: 3. In the PCR, 60 Vbeta and 13 Jbeta primers were used. Sequencing was performed with immunoSEQ multiplex PCR; in TCRdb, only in-frame clones are kept and a portion is missing. The table lists roughly 160,000 clones, 84% of them singletons. The chain links TRBV2 to TRBJ1-1; the match to TRBD1 covers 8 bases. Sequencing used PBMCs. The receptor's source is a boy between 2 and 10 years old in good health and CMV-seronegative. The chain's CDR3 is CASSYDRGNTEAFF. Written as DNA, the CDR3 is TGTGCCAGCAGTTATGACAGGGGGAACACTGAAGCTTTCTTT.